This T cell receptor beta chain was found in a study of neurological immune-mediated disorders. The cDNA was generated by 5'RACE with 10-nucleotide random UMIs. TCRdb used MiXCR to reprocess the 5' RACE reads, holding one entry per CDR3 protein. Of some 45,000 distinct CDR3 sequences in the sample, 13% were seen once. This clonotype was observed at least ten times. As for time point: longitudinal time-point 2. The clonotype comes from a male donor with HTLV-1-associated myelopathy (HAM/TSP). The specimen was PBMCs.

The DNA for the CDR3 is TGTGCCAGCGGCCTGGGTACTGAAGCTTTCTTT. Its protein product is CASGLGTEAFF. The rearrangement joins TRBV6-2 or TRBV6-3 to TRBJ1-1, with D unresolved. The V and J ends lost 8 bases and 5 bases respectively, with 9 bases between them. The CDR3 loop spans 11 amino acids. The germline gives CDR1 MNHEY, CDR2 SVGEGT.